This TCR beta chain was retrieved from a study of blood T cell repertoires in COVID-19. Whole-study context: Some COVID-19 samples were acute and others convalescent; all came from the United States, Italy and Spain. From T cells, B-cell-depleted T cells, or PBMCs came the material, which was cDNA or gDNA.

Per the original data handling: How many nucleated cells were present was estimated from reference gene primer amplification. Data came from immunoSEQ multiplex PCR; TCRdb stores just in-frame clones and leaves some out. V, J and clone size reflect that table, while D and trimming were determined from the DNA. The sample has fewer than 200,000 clones; more than 65% are singletons. The CDR3 loop spans 15 amino acids. Germline lookup yields CDR1 LNHNV and CDR2 YYDKDF (reference sequence). V was trimmed by 0 bases and J by 5 bases, leaving 13 bases between them. The V call is TRBV15, the J call TRBJ2-5; tentatively, D is TRBD2 (5 bases). The sample consisted of peripheral blood. This TCR came from a man aged 70-80 years with active or convalescent COVID-19. The CDR3 nucleotides are TGTGCCACCAGCAGAGATCGGGCTAGCAGGGAGACCCAGTACTTC. It yields the protein CATSRDRASRETQYF.